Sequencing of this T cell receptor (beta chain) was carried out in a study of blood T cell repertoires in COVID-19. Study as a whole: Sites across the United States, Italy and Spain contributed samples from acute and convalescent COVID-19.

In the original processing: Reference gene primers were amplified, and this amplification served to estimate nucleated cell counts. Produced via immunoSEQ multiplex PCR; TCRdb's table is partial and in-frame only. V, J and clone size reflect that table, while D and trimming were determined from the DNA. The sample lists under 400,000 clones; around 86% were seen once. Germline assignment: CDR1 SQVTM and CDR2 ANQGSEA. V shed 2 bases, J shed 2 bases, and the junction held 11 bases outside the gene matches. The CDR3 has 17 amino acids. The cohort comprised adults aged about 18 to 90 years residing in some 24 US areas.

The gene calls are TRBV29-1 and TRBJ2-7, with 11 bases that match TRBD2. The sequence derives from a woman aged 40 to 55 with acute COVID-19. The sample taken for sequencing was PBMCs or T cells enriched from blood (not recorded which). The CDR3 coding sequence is TGCAGCGTTGAAACTAGCGGGAGATTTTCCCCTACCTACGAGCAGTACTTC. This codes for CSVETSGRFSPTYEQYF.